The 6 T cell receptor beta chains presented below share a single source sample, sequenced in a study of naive and memory T cell subsets (dated by TCRdb to 2017 to 2019). The library was built by means of UMI-ligation and nested PCR. The sequencer listed for this sample is Illumina MiSeq. The beta constant-region primer consisted of an equimolar mixture of two oligonucleotides that together covered TRBC1 and TRBC2. The ligated cDNA went through four rounds of PCR with nested alpha and beta constant-region primers together with the SP2 primer. In-frame beta chains were kept once TCRdb had trimmed the public reads at Q25 with fastp and called clones with MiXCR. Entries that share a CDR3 protein sequence are merged under the most common genes and DNA. Across this sample there are more than 100,000 distinct CDR3 sequences, with roughly 36% seen only once. The top ten clonotypes cover roughly 0.9% of the sample.

Material for sequencing was central memory CD4+ T cells from blood. In light of the paper, this sample's cell subset or site label describes: central memory, CD45RA- CD27+. These receptors all come from a human donor in good health.

V and J are TRBV6-5 and TRBJ2-7; D is perhaps TRBD1 (6 bases). CDR3 length: 14 residues. Germline lookup yields CDR1 MNHEY and CDR2 SVGAGI. With 5 bases removed from V and 2 bases from J, the gap between germline ends came to 13 bases. The CDR3 is CASSVTGIPYEQYF. The CDR3 DNA follows: TGTGCCAGCAGTGTGACAGGTATCCCCTACGAGCAGTACTTC.

CDR3 DNA sequence: TGTGCCAGCAGTGAATCCAGGCAGGTATCCTACGAGCAGTACTTC. Protein: CASSESRQVSYEQYF. This sequence joins TRBV25-1 and TRBJ2-7; D unclear. Between the trimmed V and J ends, which lost 1 base and 1 base, there was a span of 11 bases. The CDR3 spans 15 residues. CDR1 is MGHDK, CDR2 SYGVNS, per germline.

The chain has TRBV6-6 and TRBJ1-2; D uncertain. Germline CDR1 reads MNHNY; CDR2 reads SVGAGI (reference sequence). V was cut by 0 bases and J by 3 bases, with 11 bases left in between. The CDR3 totals 15 residues. The CDR3 bases are TGTGCCAGCAGTTACTCGACAAACAGATACTATGGCTACACCTTC. Its protein is CASSYSTNRYYGYTF.

At least ten counts were recorded for this clonotype. V and J are TRBV10-3 and TRBJ2-1; maybe TRBD2 (6 bases). There are 14 residues in the CDR3. With 10 bases removed from V and 2 bases from J, the gap between germline ends came to 15 bases. Germline CDR1 ENHRY, CDR2 SYGVKD. The CDR3, as DNA: TGTGCCACCCGCTTCGGCGGGGCCTACAATGAGCAGTTCTTC. As protein: CATRFGGAYNEQFF.

This chain joins TRBV7-2 and TRBJ1-1; no clear D. Germline assignment: CDR1 SGHTA and CDR2 FQGNSA. V dropped 4 bases and J dropped 2 bases, with 8 bases sitting between them. The length of the CDR3 is 13 residues. The CDR3 region is CASSSAYNTEAFF. The CDR3 DNA reads TGTGCCAGCAGCTCGGCCTATAACACTGAAGCTTTCTTT.

V is TRBV2 and J is TRBJ1-2; tentative D call: TRBD1 (6 bases). Germline V gives CDR1 SNHLY, CDR2 FYNNEI. V was trimmed by 2 bases and J by 4 bases, leaving 14 bases between them. The CDR3 is 15 amino acids. CDR3 DNA: TGTGCCAGCAGTGAACTTGACAGGCCCGTCTATGGCTACACCTTC. Translating it yields CASSELDRPVYGYTF.